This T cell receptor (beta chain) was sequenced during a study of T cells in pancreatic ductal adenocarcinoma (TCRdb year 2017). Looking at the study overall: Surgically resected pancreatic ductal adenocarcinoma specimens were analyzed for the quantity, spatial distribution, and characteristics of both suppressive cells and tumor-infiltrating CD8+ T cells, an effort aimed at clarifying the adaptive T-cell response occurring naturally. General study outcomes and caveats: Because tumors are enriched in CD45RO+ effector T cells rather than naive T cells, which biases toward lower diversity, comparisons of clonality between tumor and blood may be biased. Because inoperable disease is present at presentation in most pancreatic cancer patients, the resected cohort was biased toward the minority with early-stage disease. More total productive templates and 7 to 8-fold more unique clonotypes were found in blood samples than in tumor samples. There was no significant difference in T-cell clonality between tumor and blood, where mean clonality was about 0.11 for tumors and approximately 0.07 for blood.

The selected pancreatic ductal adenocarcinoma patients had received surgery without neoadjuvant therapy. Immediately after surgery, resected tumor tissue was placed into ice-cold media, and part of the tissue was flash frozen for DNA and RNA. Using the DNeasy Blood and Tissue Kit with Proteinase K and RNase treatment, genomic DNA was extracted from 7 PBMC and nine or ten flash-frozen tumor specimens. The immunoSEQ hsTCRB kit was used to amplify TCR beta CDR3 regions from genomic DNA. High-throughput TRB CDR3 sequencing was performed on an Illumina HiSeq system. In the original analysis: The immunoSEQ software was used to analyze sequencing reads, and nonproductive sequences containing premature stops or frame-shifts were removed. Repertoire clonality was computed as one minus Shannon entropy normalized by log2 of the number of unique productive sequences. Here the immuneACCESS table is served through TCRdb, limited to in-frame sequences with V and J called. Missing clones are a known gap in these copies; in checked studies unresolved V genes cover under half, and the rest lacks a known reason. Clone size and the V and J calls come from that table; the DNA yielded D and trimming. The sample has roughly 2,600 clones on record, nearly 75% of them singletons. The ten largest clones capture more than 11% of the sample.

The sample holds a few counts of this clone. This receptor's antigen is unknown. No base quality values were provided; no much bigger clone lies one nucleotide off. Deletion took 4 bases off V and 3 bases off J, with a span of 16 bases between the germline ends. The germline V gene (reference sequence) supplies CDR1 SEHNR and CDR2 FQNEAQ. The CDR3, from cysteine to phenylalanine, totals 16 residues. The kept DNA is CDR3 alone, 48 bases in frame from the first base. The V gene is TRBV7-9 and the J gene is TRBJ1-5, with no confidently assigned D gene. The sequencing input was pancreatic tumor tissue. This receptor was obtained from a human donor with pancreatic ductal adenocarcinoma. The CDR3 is CASSSPGSLNNQPQHF. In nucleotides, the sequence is TGTGCCAGCAGCTCACCGGGGTCCCTGAACAATCAGCCCCAGCATTTT.